These T cell receptor beta chains were read from a single sample in a study of beta chain features in type 1 diabetes. Generated by immunoSEQ multiplex PCR, the TCRdb table keeps only in-frame clones and is missing some. The table lists around 690,000 clones, around 11% of them singletons. Sequencing used naive CD4+ T cells from blood. Receptors were obtained from a man aged 25 to 40 with type 1 diabetes. Each CDR3 is given with its conserved first and last residue. A D gene is named only where the DNA matches it firmly. Clone sizes are given selectively: once, few, many, or a class where the clone is expanded.

CDR3nt: TGTGCCAGCAGCTACGGACAGATGTCCAATGAGCAGTTCTTC; CDR3aa: CASSYGQMSNEQFF; j_gene: TRBJ2-1; d_gene: NA; v_gene: TRBV14; abundance: few
CDR3nt: TGTGCTAGTGGACCGCCCCAAGCTCTAGGGACCCAGTACTTC; CDR3aa: CASGPPQALGTQYF; j_gene: TRBJ2-5; d_gene: NA; v_gene: TRBV12-5; abundance: few
CDR3nt: TGTGCCAGCTCACCACCGCCGACAGGGTTGAACACTGAAGCTTTCTTT; CDR3aa: CASSPPPTGLNTEAFF; j_gene: TRBJ1-1; d_gene: TRBD1; v_gene: TRBV18; abundance: few
CDR3nt: TGTGCCAGCACACAGTCCAACTACAATGAGCAGTTCTTC; CDR3aa: CASTQSNYNEQFF; j_gene: TRBJ2-1; d_gene: NA; v_gene: TRBV5-6; abundance: once
CDR3nt: TGCGCCAGCAGCCCCCTCGGGACTAGCGGCTACGAGCAGTACTTC; CDR3aa: CASSPLGTSGYEQYF; j_gene: TRBJ2-7; d_gene: TRBD2; v_gene: TRBV5-1; abundance: NA
CDR3nt: TGTGCCAGCTCACCGTTACAGGACTCCTACAATGAGCAGTTCTTC; CDR3aa: CASSPLQDSYNEQFF; j_gene: TRBJ2-1; d_gene: NA; v_gene: TRBV18; abundance: NA
CDR3nt: TGTGCCAGCCGGACTAGCGGGGATCAAGAGACCCAGTACTTC; CDR3aa: CASRTSGDQETQYF; j_gene: TRBJ2-5; d_gene: TRBD2; v_gene: TRBV19; abundance: few
CDR3nt: TGCGCCAGCAGCCCCTTAATCGGGACAGGAATAGATACGCAGTATTTT; CDR3aa: CASSPLIGTGIDTQYF; j_gene: TRBJ2-3; d_gene: TRBD1; v_gene: TRBV5-1; abundance: NA
CDR3nt: TGTGCCAGCAAGGGGACTGGGGCCAACGTCCTGACTTTC; CDR3aa: CASKGTGANVLTF; j_gene: TRBJ2-6; d_gene: NA; v_gene: TRBV2; abundance: NA
CDR3nt: TGTGCCAGCAGTTACGGACAGGGAAATCAGCCCCAGCATTTT; CDR3aa: CASSYGQGNQPQHF; j_gene: TRBJ1-5; d_gene: TRBD1; v_gene: TRBV6-6; abundance: few
CDR3nt: TGTGCCAGCAGACCCATGGGACAGGGGCGCCAAGAGACCCAGTACTTC; CDR3aa: CASRPMGQGRQETQYF; j_gene: TRBJ2-5; d_gene: TRBD1; v_gene: TRBV11-2; abundance: few
CDR3nt: TGTGCCACCGTGGACACCCGTAACTATGGCTACACCTTC; CDR3aa: CATVDTRNYGYTF; j_gene: TRBJ1-2; d_gene: NA; v_gene: TRBV10-3; abundance: few
CDR3nt: TGTGCCAGCAGCCCCGCCTGGGGAAGGGCAATAGAGACCCAGTACTTC; CDR3aa: CASSPAWGRAIETQYF; j_gene: TRBJ2-5; d_gene: NA; v_gene: TRBV7-2; abundance: NA
CDR3nt: TGTGCCAGCAGCCACACGACAGGGGCAGATACGCAGTATTTT; CDR3aa: CASSHTTGADTQYF; j_gene: TRBJ2-3; d_gene: TRBD1; v_gene: TRBV4-2; abundance: NA
CDR3nt: TGTGCCAGTAGTATAGAAGCGGGACAGCTTTACGAGCAGTACTTC; CDR3aa: CASSIEAGQLYEQYF; j_gene: TRBJ2-7; d_gene: NA; v_gene: TRBV19; abundance: few
CDR3nt: TGTGCCAGCAGCTTGCCAGTGGCGGGGTCAGATACGCAGTATTTT; CDR3aa: CASSLPVAGSDTQYF; j_gene: TRBJ2-3; d_gene: NA; v_gene: TRBV5-4; abundance: few
CDR3nt: TGCGCCAGCAGCCAAGATTCGAGGGGGATGAGGGATACGCAGTATTTT; CDR3aa: CASSQDSRGMRDTQYF; j_gene: TRBJ2-3; d_gene: NA; v_gene: TRBV4-3; abundance: once
CDR3nt: TGCGCCAGCAGCTCCGCCGGGGGACAGAACACCGGGGAGCTGTTTTTT; CDR3aa: CASSSAGGQNTGELFF; j_gene: TRBJ2-2; d_gene: NA; v_gene: TRBV5-1; abundance: few
CDR3nt: TGTGCCTGGAGTAGCCACAGGGGTAGTCAGCCCCAGCATTTT; CDR3aa: CAWSSHRGSQPQHF; j_gene: TRBJ1-5; d_gene: TRBD1; v_gene: TRBV30; abundance: NA
CDR3nt: TGTGCCAGCAGCCCGCAACTCTCCTACGAGCAGTACTTC; CDR3aa: CASSPQLSYEQYF; j_gene: TRBJ2-7; d_gene: NA; v_gene: TRBV14; abundance: NA
CDR3nt: TGTGCCTGGGGACAGTCCGGAAACACCATATATTTT; CDR3aa: CAWGQSGNTIYF; j_gene: TRBJ1-3; d_gene: NA; v_gene: TRBV30; abundance: NA
CDR3nt: TGTGCCAGCAGTCCGGGACCATCGTGGACTTACAATGAGCAGTTCTTC; CDR3aa: CASSPGPSWTYNEQFF; j_gene: TRBJ2-1; d_gene: NA; v_gene: TRBV27; abundance: once
CDR3nt: TGTGCCAGCAGCTCCCTGAGGGGACGGAATGAAAAACTGTTTTTT; CDR3aa: CASSSLRGRNEKLFF; j_gene: TRBJ1-4; d_gene: NA; v_gene: TRBV7-9; abundance: few
CDR3nt: TGTGCCAGTCACAGGGGGCGAGAGCAGTTCTTC; CDR3aa: CASHRGREQFF; j_gene: TRBJ2-1; d_gene: TRBD1; v_gene: TRBV7-9; abundance: few
CDR3nt: TGTGCCAGCTCACTGACTAGCGGGGGGACAGATACGCAGTATTTT; CDR3aa: CASSLTSGGTDTQYF; j_gene: TRBJ2-3; d_gene: TRBD2; v_gene: TRBV18; abundance: NA
CDR3nt: TGTGCCAGCTCCCCCGAGACAGCCACCGGGGAGCTGTTTTTT; CDR3aa: CASSPETATGELFF; j_gene: TRBJ2-2; d_gene: NA; v_gene: TRBV18; abundance: NA
CDR3nt: TGCAGTGCCGCACAGGGGTGGGAGGCTTTCTTT; CDR3aa: CSAAQGWEAFF; j_gene: TRBJ1-1; d_gene: TRBD1; v_gene: TRBV20-1; abundance: NA
CDR3nt: TGTGCCAGCAGCTCAGGAGCGGATCAGCCCCAGCATTTT; CDR3aa: CASSSGADQPQHF; j_gene: TRBJ1-5; d_gene: NA; v_gene: TRBV9; abundance: few
CDR3nt: TGTGGCAGCACCTCCTACAATGAGCAGTTCTTC; CDR3aa: CGSTSYNEQFF; j_gene: TRBJ2-1; d_gene: NA; v_gene: TRBV28; abundance: few
CDR3nt: TGTGCCAGCAGCAGGACAGGGGGCAACGTCCTGACTTTC; CDR3aa: CASSRTGGNVLTF; j_gene: TRBJ2-6; d_gene: TRBD1; v_gene: TRBV5-6; abundance: NA
CDR3nt: TGTGCCAGCAGCTTACAAGGGTCTGGAAACACCATATATTTT; CDR3aa: CASSLQGSGNTIYF; j_gene: TRBJ1-3; d_gene: NA; v_gene: TRBV7-2; abundance: NA
CDR3nt: TGTGCCAGCAGCACCTACGACAGGACTGAAGCTTTCTTT; CDR3aa: CASSTYDRTEAFF; j_gene: TRBJ1-1; d_gene: NA; v_gene: TRBV5-6; abundance: few
CDR3nt: TGTGCCAGCAGCGCCGGGACAGGGTACCCCTACAATGAGCAGTTCTTC; CDR3aa: CASSAGTGYPYNEQFF; j_gene: TRBJ2-1; d_gene: TRBD1; v_gene: TRBV19; abundance: few
CDR3nt: TGTGCCAGCAGCTTAGGGACAGACTATGGCTACACCTTC; CDR3aa: CASSLGTDYGYTF; j_gene: TRBJ1-2; d_gene: NA; v_gene: TRBV7-9; abundance: NA
CDR3nt: TGTGCCAGCTCACCAGAAGGGAATGAGCAGTTCTTC; CDR3aa: CASSPEGNEQFF; j_gene: TRBJ2-1; d_gene: NA; v_gene: TRBV18; abundance: NA
CDR3nt: TGTGCCAGCAGCGTATCATCTAGCGGATTTAACAATGAGCAGTTCTTC; CDR3aa: CASSVSSSGFNNEQFF; j_gene: TRBJ2-1; d_gene: TRBD2; v_gene: TRBV9; abundance: few